This T cell receptor beta chain is drawn from a study of OX40 agonist ivuxolimab in advanced cancers. TCRdb keeps only in-frame clones here, not all; method: immunoSEQ multiplex PCR. The sample consists of about 86,000 clones, about 90% of them appearing once. Only one count was recorded for this clone. Its antigen is as yet unknown. General study results and limits: More expanded clones were seen, on average, in CD8+ T cells than in CD4+.

The junction had 5 bases not matched to a gene; V was cut back by 8 bases and J by 1 base. Germline lookup yields CDR1 WSHSY and CDR2 SAAADI. This CDR3 is 13 amino acids long. The starting material was CD4+ or CD8+ T cells sorted from blood, obtained in a trial of the OX40 agonist ivuxolimab. The clonotype comes from an adult with an advanced solid tumor such as melanoma, head and neck, liver or kidney cancer. This sequence joins TRBV10-2 and TRBJ2-7; 7 positions match TRBD1. CDR3 coding DNA: TGCGCCAGCCTAGACAGGGCGTCCTACGAGCAGTACTTC. Translating gives CASLDRASYEQYF.